Listed here are 20 T cell receptor beta chains from one sample, sequenced in a study of blood T cell repertoires in COVID-19. Produced via immunoSEQ multiplex PCR; TCRdb's table is partial and in-frame only. This table has about 220,000 clones, approximately 80% appearing once. Sequencing was done on a sample of peripheral blood. These receptors were taken from a human donor in a cohort sampled during active COVID-19.

This rearrangement joins TRBV27 to TRBJ1-4, with 7 bases matching TRBD1. CDR1 and CDR2 from the germline V gene are MNHEY and SMNVEV (reference sequence). V shed 1 base, J shed 11 bases, and the junction held 4 bases outside the gene matches. The CDR3 runs 13 residues. CDR3 loop: CASSLFGTAKLFF. CDR3 bases: TGTGCCAGCAGTTTATTCGGGACAGCCAAACTGTTTTTT.

This chain joins TRBV5-1 and TRBJ1-1; D gene uncertain. Germline CDR1 SGHRS, CDR2 YFSETQ. This CDR3 is built from 15 residues. Deletions cut 2 bases from V and 1 base from J, with 12 bases between. The CDR3 loop reads CASSFSPDKNTEAFF. The CDR3 bases are TGCGCCAGCAGCTTCAGCCCCGACAAGAACACTGAAGCTTTCTTT.

The chain joins TRBV2 to TRBJ1-1; D might be TRBD1 (5 bases). The CDR3 contains 14 residues. V was trimmed by 3 bases and J by 10 bases, leaving 18 bases between them. Germline-derived CDR1 and CDR2 are SNHLY and FYNNEI. CDR3 sequence reads: CASSDDRQGSRAFF. CDR3 nucleotide sequence: TGTGCCAGCAGTGACGATCGGCAGGGAAGTCGAGCTTTCTTT.

V gene TRBV18 combines with J gene TRBJ1-2; D may be TRBD1 (5 bases). CDR1 and CDR2 from the germline V gene are KGHSH and LQKENI. The CDR3 length is 15 residues. The germline V and J ends were trimmed by 6 bases and 6 bases, with 20 bases remaining between them. Here the CDR3 reads CASSLQPAPGHGYTF. For the CDR3, the DNA is TGTGCCAGCTCCCTTCAACCTGCTCCAGGGCATGGCTACACCTTC.

The gene calls are TRBV4-1 and TRBJ1-3; D possibly corresponds to TRBD1 (5 bases). Germline values: CDR1 MGHRA, CDR2 YSYEKL. This CDR3 comprises 16 residues. Trimming removed 1 base at V and 2 bases at J, with 12 bases between. The CDR3 DNA reads as TGCGCCAGCAGCCAAGCCTTTACCAGGGCTGGAAACACCATATATTTT. Amino acid sequence: CASSQAFTRAGNTIYF.

The J gene is TRBJ2-7, the V gene TRBV7-2; a weak D match, TRBD2 (5 bases). Germline-derived CDR1 and CDR2 are SGHTA and FQGNSA. There are 12 residues in the CDR3. Trimming took off 0 bases at V and 6 bases at J, with 6 bases between the two ends. CDR3 loop: CASSLAGSEQYF. The CDR3 DNA is TGTGCCAGCAGCTTAGCGGGGAGCGAGCAGTACTTC. The full variable domain, in which reference TRBV7-2 and TRBJ2-7 provide the parts outside the CDR3, is GAGVSQSPSNKVTEKGKDVELRCDPISGHTALYWYRQSLGQGLEFLIYFQGNSAPDKSGLPSDRFSAERTGGSVSTLTIQRTQQEDSAVYLCASSLAGSEQYFGPGTRLTVT.

The genes are TRBV9 and TRBJ2-3; 8 bases align to TRBD2. This CDR3 has 14 amino acids. Trimming removed 0 bases from V and 5 bases from J; junction bases left unmatched: 2. Germline CDR1 and CDR2: SGDLS and YYNGEE. The CDR3: CASSVGLAGDTQYF. In DNA, the CDR3 is TGTGCCAGCAGCGTAGGGCTAGCGGGAGATACGCAGTATTTT.

The V and J genes are TRBV7-9 and TRBJ2-1; TRBD1 matches 7 bases. Germline V CDR1 and CDR2: SEHNR, FQNEAQ (reference sequence). J gave up 3 bases and V 5 bases, and 10 bases lay outside the gene matches. CDR3 length: 16 amino acids. CDR3 region: CASSGWTGAVYNEQFF. Here the CDR3 DNA reads TGTGCCAGCAGCGGATGGACAGGTGCTGTCTACAATGAGCAGTTCTTC.

The chain uses TRBV4-3 and TRBJ1-2; D ambiguous. The CDR3 spans 14 residues. From germline, CDR1 is LGHNA and CDR2 YSLEER. The V end lost 0 bases, the J end lost 13 bases, and 18 bases lay between the germline ends. The CDR3 is CASSQEVTTQSTTF. The CDR3 bases are TGCGCCAGCAGCCAAGAGGTTACGACACAGAGTACCACCTTC.

This clone has a count of ten or more. CDR3 coding DNA: TGTGCCTGGAGTATAGGGGAAGCTATCGAAGGCTACACCTTC. This codes for CAWSIGEAIEGYTF. The chain uses TRBV30 and TRBJ1-2, with D perhaps matching TRBD1 (5 bases). The V end was cut by 2 bases, the J end by 8 bases, with 18 bases between. This CDR3 has 14 residues. Germline V lookup: CDR1 GTSNPN, CDR2 SVGIG (reference sequence).

The gene calls are TRBV12-3 or TRBV12-4 and TRBJ2-7; D call uncertain. V shed 5 bases and J shed 4 bases, with 9 bases lying between them. The CDR3 contains 12 residues. The CDR3 DNA reads TGTGCCAGCAGTGAGGCCAATTACGAGCAGTACTTC. Translating gives CASSEANYEQYF.

V usage is TRBV7-2 and J usage is TRBJ2-7; 7 bases are shared with TRBD2. The germline gives CDR1 SGHTA, CDR2 FQGNSA. V was clipped by 4 bases and J by 3 bases; unmatched bases: 12. The CDR3 runs 16 residues. The CDR3 region is CASSSTRWEGDYEQYF. CDR3 DNA: TGTGCCAGCAGCTCCACTAGGTGGGAGGGCGACTACGAGCAGTACTTC. The full variable domain, with the rest looked up from reference TRBV7-2 and TRBJ2-7, is GAGVSQSPSNKVTEKGKDVELRCDPISGHTALYWYRQSLGQGLEFLIYFQGNSAPDKSGLPSDRFSAERTGGSVSTLTIQRTQQEDSAVYLCASSSTRWEGDYEQYFGPGTRLTVT.

The V gene is TRBV7-8, the J gene TRBJ1-4, with 10 positions matching TRBD1. The trim removed 1 base at V and 7 bases at J, leaving 6 bases unmatched. In germline, CDR1 is SGHVS, CDR2 FQNEAQ. The CDR3 contains 16 residues. The CDR3 nucleotides are TGTGCCAGCAGCTTAGTGACAGGGGGCGGGATTGAAAAACTGTTTTTT. Residues: CASSLVTGGGIEKLFF. The whole variable domain, filled in from reference TRBV7-8 and TRBJ1-4, reads GAGVSQSPRYKVAKRGQDVALRCDPISGHVSLFWYQQALGQGPEFLTYFQNEAQLDKSGLPSDRFFAERPEGSVSTLKIQRTQQEDSAVYLCASSLVTGGGIEKLFFGSGTQLSVL.

The V call is TRBV7-3, the J call TRBJ2-7; D perhaps matches TRBD2 (6 bases). The CDR3 has 13 amino acids. The V gene's germline CDR1 is SGHTA and CDR2 FQGTGA. Trimming removed 3 bases from V and 7 bases from J, with 13 bases in between. The CDR3 here is CASSLGGWEEQYF. The CDR3 DNA reads TGTGCCAGCAGCTTGGGGGGATGGGAAGAGCAGTACTTC.

This rearrangement joins TRBV28 to TRBJ1-2; 9 nucleotides line up with TRBD1. CDR1 is MDHEN and CDR2 is SYDVKM in the germline V gene. The trim removed 4 bases at V and 4 bases at J, leaving 10 bases unmatched. The CDR3 totals 16 residues. The CDR3 region has the DNA TGTGCCAGCAGTTCTACAGGGGGCGTGAAGGGCTATGGCTACACCTTC. It yields the protein CASSSTGGVKGYGYTF.

This clone has just a few counts. The chain couples TRBV14 to TRBJ1-2; D remains unclear. CDR3 length: 13 residues. Germline V CDR1 and CDR2: SGHDN, FVKESK. The V and J ends lost 3 bases and 8 bases respectively, with 13 bases between them. The CDR3 bases are TGTGCCAGCAGCCAGTCTCGAACGGGGGGCTACACCTTC. This encodes CASSQSRTGGYTF.

This sequence joins TRBV6-5 and TRBJ2-3; possible D gene TRBD2, 5 bases. Germline CDR1 is MNHEY and CDR2 is SVGAGI. This CDR3 has 12 residues. V lost 6 bases and J lost 6, with 10 bases in between. The CDR3 loop reads CASSRTGDTQYF. The CDR3 DNA reads as TGTGCCAGCAGCCGGACTGGGGATACGCAGTATTTT.

The CDR3 coding sequence is TGTGCCAGCAGCGAAAGCGGGGGGGCTACCGGGGAGCTGTTTTTT. It encodes CASSESGGATGELFF. V is TRBV7-8 and J is TRBJ2-2, with 10 positions matching TRBD2. Trimming at V came to 5 bases and at J to 5 bases, leaving 5 bases not matched to a gene. Looked up from germline, CDR1 is SGHVS and CDR2 is FQNEAQ. The CDR3 contains 15 residues.

The V call is TRBV28, the J call TRBJ2-2; 12 bases fit TRBD1. V lost 4 bases to trimming and J lost 7 bases; unmatched junction nucleotides: 7. From germline, CDR1 is MDHEN and CDR2 SYDVKM. The length of the CDR3 is 16 residues. In DNA form, the CDR3 reads TGTGCCAGCAGTTCTCCCGGGACAGGGGGCGGCGGGGAGCTGTTTTTT. It encodes CASSSPGTGGGGELFF. Full variable domain (rest looked up from reference TRBV28 and TRBJ2-2): DVKVTQSSRYLVKRTGEKVFLECVQDMDHENMFWYRQDPGLGLRLIYFSYDVKMKEKGDIPEGYSVSREKKERFSLILESASTNQTSMYLCASSSPGTGGGGELFFGEGSRLTVL.

The chain employs TRBV29-1 and TRBJ1-3; D is ambiguous. Per germline, CDR1 SQVTM and CDR2 ANQGSEA. This CDR3 comprises 11 residues. V was shortened by 2 bases and J by 8 bases, with 7 bases between the two germline ends. Here the CDR3 reads CSVEQVHTIYF. The CDR3 nucleotides read TGCAGCGTTGAACAGGTTCACACCATATATTTT.